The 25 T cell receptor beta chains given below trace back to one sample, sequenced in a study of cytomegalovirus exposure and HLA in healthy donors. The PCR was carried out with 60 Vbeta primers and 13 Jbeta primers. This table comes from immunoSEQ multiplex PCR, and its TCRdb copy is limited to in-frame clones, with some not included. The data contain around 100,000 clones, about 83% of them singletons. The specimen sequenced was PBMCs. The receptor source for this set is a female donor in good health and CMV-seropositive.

The CDR3 loop is CSVETGMNTEAFF. CDR3 sequence (DNA): TGCAGCGTTGAGACGGGGATGAACACTGAAGCTTTCTTT. The chain combines TRBV29-1 with TRBJ1-1; the D is unclear. The CDR3 is made up of 13 amino acids. CDR1 SQVTM and CDR2 ANQGSEA come from the germline V gene. V lost 3 bases, J lost 0 bases, and 8 bases lay in between.

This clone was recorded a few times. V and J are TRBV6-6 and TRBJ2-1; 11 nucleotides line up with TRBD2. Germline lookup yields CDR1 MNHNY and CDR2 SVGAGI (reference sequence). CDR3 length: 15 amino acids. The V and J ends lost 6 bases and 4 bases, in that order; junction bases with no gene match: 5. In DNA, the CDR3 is TGTGCCAGCAGCCCCGGGACTAGCGGTTACAATGAGCAGTTCTTC. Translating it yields CASSPGTSGYNEQFF.

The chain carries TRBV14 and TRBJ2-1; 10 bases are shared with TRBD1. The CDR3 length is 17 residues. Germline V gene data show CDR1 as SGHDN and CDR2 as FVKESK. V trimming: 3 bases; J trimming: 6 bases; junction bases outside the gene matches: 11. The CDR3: CASSHRRQGASGNEQFF. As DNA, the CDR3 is TGTGCCAGCAGCCACCGAAGACAGGGGGCTTCGGGCAATGAGCAGTTCTTC. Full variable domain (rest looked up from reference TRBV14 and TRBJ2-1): EAGVTQFPSHSVIEKGQTVTLRCDPISGHDNLYWYRRVMGKEIKFLLHFVKESKQDESGMPNNRFLAERTGGTYSTLKVQPAELEDSGVYFCASSHRRQGASGNEQFFGPGTRLTVL.

Here the CDR3 reads CASSQDTFYQPQHF. CDR3 nucleotides: TGTGCCAGCAGCCAAGACACCTTCTATCAGCCCCAGCATTTT. The V and J genes are TRBV28 and TRBJ1-5; D not resolved. The CDR3 has 14 residues. Trimming stripped 6 bases from V and 5 bases from J, with 14 bases between. Germline-derived CDR1 and CDR2 are MDHEN and SYDVKM.

The CDR3 loop reads CASSSRRGQKAYEQYF. The CDR3 region has the DNA TGTGCCAGCAGCTCCCGCAGGGGGCAAAAGGCCTACGAGCAGTACTTC. The chain links TRBV7-6 to TRBJ2-7; 8 nucleotides match TRBD1. Germline CDR1 and CDR2: SGHVS and FNYEAQ. The trim removed 4 bases at V and 2 bases at J, leaving 10 bases unmatched. The CDR3 spans 16 residues.

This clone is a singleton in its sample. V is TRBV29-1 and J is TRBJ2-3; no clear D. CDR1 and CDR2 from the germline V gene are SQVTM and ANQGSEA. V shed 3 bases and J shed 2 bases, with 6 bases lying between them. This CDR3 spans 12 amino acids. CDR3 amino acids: CSVDAYTDTQYF. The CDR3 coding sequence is TGCAGCGTTGATGCGTACACAGATACGCAGTATTTT.

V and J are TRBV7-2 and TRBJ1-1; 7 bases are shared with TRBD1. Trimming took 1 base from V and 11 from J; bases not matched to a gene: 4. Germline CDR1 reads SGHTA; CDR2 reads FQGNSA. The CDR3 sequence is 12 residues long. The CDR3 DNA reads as TGTGCCAGCAGCTTAGACAGGGGAAGGGCTTTCTTT. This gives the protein CASSLDRGRAFF.

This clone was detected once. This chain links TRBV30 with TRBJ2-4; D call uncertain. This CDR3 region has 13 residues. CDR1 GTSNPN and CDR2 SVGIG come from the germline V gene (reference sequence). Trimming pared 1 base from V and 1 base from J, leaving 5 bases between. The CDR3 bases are TGTGCCTGGAGTGCTTCGGCCAAAAACATTCAGTACTTC. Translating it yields CAWSASAKNIQYF.

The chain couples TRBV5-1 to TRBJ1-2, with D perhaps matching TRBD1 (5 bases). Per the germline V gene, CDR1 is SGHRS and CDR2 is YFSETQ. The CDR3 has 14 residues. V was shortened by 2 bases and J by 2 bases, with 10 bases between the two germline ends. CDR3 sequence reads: CASSFHGGNYGYTF. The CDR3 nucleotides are TGCGCCAGCAGCTTTCACGGGGGAAACTATGGCTACACCTTC.

The CDR3, as DNA: TGTGCCAGCAGCTTGCGGCTCGGGGAGCTGTTTTTT. Encoded protein: CASSLRLGELFF. The chain uses TRBV13 and TRBJ2-2; D not resolved. Germline V gene data show CDR1 as PRHDT and CDR2 as FYEKMQ (reference sequence). V lost 3 bases and J lost 7, with 6 bases in between. CDR3 length: 12 residues.

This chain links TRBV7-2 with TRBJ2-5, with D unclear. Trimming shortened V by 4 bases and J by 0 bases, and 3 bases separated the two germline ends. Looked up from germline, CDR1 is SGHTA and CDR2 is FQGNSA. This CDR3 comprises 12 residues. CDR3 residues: CASSSYQETQYF. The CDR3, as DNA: TGTGCCAGCAGCTCGTACCAAGAGACCCAGTACTTC.

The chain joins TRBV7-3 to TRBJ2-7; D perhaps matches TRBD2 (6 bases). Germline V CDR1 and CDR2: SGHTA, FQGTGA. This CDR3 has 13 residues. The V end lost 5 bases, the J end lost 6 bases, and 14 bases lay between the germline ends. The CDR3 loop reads CASSSFDSGEQYF. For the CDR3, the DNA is TGTGCCAGCAGCAGTTTTGATAGCGGCGAGCAGTACTTC. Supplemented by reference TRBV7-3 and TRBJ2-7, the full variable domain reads GAGVSQTPSNKVTEKGKYVELRCDPISGHTALYWYRQSLGQGPEFLIYFQGTGAADDSGLPNDRFFAVRPEGSVSTLKIQRTERGDSAVYLCASSSFDSGEQYFGPGTRLTVT.

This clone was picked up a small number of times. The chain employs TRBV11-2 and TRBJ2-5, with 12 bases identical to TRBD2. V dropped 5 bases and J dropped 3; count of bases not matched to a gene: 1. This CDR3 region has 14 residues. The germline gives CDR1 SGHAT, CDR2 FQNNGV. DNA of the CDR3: TGTGCCAGCAGCCCTAGCGGGGGGGAAGAGACCCAGTACTTC. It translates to CASSPSGGEETQYF.

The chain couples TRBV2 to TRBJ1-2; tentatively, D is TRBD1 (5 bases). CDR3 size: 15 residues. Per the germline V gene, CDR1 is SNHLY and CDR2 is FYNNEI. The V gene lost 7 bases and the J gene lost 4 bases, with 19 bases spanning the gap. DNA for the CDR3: TGTGCCAGCAAATCTGACGGGGGTGAGGGCTATGGCTACACCTTC. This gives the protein CASKSDGGEGYGYTF.

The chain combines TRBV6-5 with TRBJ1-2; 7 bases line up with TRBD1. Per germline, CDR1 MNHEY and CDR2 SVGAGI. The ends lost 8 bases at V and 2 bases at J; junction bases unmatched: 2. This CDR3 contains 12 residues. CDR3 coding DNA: TGTGCCAGCCGGGGACAGAACTATGGCTACACCTTC. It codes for CASRGQNYGYTF.

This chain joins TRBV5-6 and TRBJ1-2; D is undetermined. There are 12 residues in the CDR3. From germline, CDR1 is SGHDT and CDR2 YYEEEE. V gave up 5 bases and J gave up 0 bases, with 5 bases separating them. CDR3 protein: CASRGANYGYTF. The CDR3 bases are TGTGCCAGCAGGGGCGCTAACTATGGCTACACCTTC.

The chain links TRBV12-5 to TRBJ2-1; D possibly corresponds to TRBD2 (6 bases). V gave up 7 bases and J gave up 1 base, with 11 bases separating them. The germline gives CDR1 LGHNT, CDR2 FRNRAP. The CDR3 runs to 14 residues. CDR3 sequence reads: CASAWRASYNEQFF. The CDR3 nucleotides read TGTGCTAGTGCCTGGAGGGCATCCTACAATGAGCAGTTCTTC.

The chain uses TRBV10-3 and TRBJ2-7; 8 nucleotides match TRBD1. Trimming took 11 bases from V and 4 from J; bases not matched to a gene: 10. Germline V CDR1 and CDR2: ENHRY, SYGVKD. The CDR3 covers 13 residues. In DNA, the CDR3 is TGTGCCTCTGGACAGGGTGCCATGTACGAGCAGTACTTC. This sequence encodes CASGQGAMYEQYF.

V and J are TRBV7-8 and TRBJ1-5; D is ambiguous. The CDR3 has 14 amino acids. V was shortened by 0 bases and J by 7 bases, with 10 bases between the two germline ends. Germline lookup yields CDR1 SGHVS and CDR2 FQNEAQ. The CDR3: CASSLAVLRQPQHF. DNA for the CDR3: TGTGCCAGCAGCTTAGCGGTTTTGCGGCAGCCCCAGCATTTT.

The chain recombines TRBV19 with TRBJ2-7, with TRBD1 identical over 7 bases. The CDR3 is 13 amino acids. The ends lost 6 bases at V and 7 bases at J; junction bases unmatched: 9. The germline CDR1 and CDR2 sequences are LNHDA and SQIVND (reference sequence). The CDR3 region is CASSPQGRREQYF. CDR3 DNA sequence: TGTGCCAGTAGCCCACAGGGGCGCCGGGAGCAGTACTTC.

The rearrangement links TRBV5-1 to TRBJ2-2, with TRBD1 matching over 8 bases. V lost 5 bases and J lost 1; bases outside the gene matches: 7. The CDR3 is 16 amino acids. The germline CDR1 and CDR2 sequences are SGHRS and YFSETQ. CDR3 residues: CASSLLDRGNTGELFF. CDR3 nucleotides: TGCGCCAGCAGTCTGCTTGACAGGGGGAACACCGGGGAGCTGTTTTTT.

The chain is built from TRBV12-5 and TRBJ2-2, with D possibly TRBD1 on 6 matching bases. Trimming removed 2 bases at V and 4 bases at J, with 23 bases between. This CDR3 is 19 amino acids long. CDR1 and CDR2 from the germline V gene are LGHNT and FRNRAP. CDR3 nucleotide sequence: TGTGCTAGTGGTTTGTCCCTGACAGGTGATGAGCTGCGCACCGGGGAGCTGTTTTTT. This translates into CASGLSLTGDELRTGELFF.

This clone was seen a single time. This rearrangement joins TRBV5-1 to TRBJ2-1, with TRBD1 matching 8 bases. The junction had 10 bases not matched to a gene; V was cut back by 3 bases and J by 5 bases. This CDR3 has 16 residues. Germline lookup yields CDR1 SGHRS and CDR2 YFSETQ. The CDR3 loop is CASSSGTGLPNNEQFF. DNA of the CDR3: TGCGCCAGCAGCTCGGGGACAGGCTTACCGAACAATGAGCAGTTCTTC.

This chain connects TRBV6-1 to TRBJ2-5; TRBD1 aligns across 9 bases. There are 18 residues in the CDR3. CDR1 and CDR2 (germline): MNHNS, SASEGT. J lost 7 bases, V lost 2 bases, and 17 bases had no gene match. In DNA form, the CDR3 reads TGTGCCAGCAGTGAACTTTTAGGACAGGGGTTATGGTCGTGGACCCAGTACTTC. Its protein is CASSELLGQGLWSWTQYF.

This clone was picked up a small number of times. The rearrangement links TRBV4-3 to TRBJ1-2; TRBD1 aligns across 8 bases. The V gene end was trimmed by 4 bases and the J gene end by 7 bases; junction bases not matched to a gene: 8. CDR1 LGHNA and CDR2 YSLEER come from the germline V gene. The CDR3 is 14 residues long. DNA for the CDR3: TGCGCCAGCAGCCTAGACCAGGGGGCGCGTGGCTACACCTTC. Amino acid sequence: CASSLDQGARGYTF.